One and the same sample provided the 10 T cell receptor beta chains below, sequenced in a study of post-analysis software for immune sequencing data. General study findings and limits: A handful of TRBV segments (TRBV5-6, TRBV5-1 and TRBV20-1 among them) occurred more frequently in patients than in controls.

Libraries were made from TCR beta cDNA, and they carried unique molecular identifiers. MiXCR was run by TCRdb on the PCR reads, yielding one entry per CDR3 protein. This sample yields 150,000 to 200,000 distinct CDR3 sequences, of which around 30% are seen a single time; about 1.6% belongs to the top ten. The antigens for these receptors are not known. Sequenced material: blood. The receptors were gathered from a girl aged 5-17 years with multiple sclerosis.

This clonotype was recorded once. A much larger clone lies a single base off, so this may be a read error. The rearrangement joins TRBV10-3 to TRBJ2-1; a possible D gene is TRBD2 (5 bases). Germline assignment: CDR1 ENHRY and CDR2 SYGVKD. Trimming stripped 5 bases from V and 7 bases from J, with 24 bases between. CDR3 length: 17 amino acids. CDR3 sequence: CAISLTDEAVRGNEQFF. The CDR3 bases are TGTGCCATCAGTCTCACCGATGAGGCGGTCCGAGGGAATGAGCAGTTCTTC.

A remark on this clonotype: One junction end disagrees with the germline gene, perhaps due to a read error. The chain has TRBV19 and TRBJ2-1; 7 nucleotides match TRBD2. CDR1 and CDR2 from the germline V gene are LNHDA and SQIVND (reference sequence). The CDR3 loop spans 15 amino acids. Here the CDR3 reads CASSTNGLEYSEQFF. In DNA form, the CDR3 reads TGTGCCAGTAGTACAAACGGACTAGAATACAGTGAGCAGTTCTTC.

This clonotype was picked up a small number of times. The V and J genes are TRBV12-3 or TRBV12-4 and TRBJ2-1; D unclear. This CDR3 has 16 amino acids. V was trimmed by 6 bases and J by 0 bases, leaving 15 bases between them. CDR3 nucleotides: TGTGCCAGCAGCCCAATTACTCAAAGCTCCTACAATGAGCAGTTCTTC. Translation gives CASSPITQSSYNEQFF.

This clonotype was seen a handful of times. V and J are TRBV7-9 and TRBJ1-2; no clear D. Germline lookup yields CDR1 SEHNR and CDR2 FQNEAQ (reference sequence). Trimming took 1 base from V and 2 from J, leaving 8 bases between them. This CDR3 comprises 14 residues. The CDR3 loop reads CASSLEGGNYGYTF. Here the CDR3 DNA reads TGTGCCAGCAGCTTAGAGGGCGGCAACTATGGCTACACCTTC.

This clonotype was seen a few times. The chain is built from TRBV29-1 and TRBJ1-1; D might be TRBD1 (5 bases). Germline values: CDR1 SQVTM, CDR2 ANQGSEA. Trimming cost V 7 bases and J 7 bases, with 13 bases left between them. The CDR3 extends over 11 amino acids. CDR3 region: CSAQRGNEAFF. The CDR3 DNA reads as TGCAGCGCCCAACGGGGCAATGAAGCTTTCTTT.

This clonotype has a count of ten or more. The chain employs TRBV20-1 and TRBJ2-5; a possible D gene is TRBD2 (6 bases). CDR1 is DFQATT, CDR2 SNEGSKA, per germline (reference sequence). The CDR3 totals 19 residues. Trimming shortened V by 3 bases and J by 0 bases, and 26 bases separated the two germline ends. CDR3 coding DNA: TGCAGTGCTAGCCTCCCTCCCCTTCGCTGGGCGGGGTACCAAGAGACCCAGTACTTC. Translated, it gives CSASLPPLRWAGYQETQYF.

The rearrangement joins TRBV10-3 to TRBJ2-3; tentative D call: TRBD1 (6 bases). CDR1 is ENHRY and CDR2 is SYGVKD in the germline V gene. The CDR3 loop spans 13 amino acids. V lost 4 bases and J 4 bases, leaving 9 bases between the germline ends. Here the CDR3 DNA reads TGTGCCATCAGTGCTACAGGGTCAGATACGCAGTATTTT. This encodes CAISATGSDTQYF.

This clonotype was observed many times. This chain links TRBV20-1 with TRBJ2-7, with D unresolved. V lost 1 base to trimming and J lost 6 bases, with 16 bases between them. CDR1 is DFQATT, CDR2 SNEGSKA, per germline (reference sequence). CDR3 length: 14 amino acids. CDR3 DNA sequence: TGCAGTGCTAGAGTCGGGCCTCAGGCGGTCGAGCAGTACTTC. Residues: CSARVGPQAVEQYF.

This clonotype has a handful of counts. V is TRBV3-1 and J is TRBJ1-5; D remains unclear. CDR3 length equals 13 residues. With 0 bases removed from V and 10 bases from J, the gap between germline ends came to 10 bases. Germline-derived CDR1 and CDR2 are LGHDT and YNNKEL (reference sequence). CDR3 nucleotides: TGTGCCAGCAGCCAAGATCAGAGAAGACCCCAGCATTTT. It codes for CASSQDQRRPQHF.

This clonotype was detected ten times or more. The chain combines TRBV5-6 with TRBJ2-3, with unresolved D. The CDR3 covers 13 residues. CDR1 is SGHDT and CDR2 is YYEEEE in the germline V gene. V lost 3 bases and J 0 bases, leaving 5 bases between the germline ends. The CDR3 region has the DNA TGTGCCAGCAGCTCACAGAGCACAGATACGCAGTATTTT. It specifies CASSSQSTDTQYF.